These 22 T cell receptor beta chains came from one sample sequenced in a study of blood T cell repertoires in COVID-19. Clones were read by immunoSEQ multiplex PCR, and TCRdb kept only the in-frame ones, dropping some. The sample contains over 250,000 clones, 88% of which appear only once. The sample taken for sequencing was PBMCs or T cells enriched from blood (not recorded which). These TCRs come from a woman aged 60-75 years in a cohort exposed to, infected with or recovered from COVID-19 (not recorded which).

The chain employs TRBV7-8 and TRBJ2-1; 12 nucleotides agree with TRBD2. Germline CDR1 is SGHVS and CDR2 is FQNEAQ. The V segment lost 4 bases and the J segment 7 bases; nucleotides outside the gene matches: 5. The CDR3 spans 15 residues. The CDR3, as DNA: TGTGCCAGCAGCTCTAGCGGGAGGGCCGGGAATGAGCAGTTCTTC. Protein: CASSSSGRAGNEQFF.

J is TRBJ2-7 and V is TRBV30, with 12 bases lining up with TRBD2. The CDR3 has 14 amino acids. In germline, CDR1 is GTSNPN, CDR2 SVGIG (reference sequence). Trimming removed 3 bases from V and 0 bases from J; junction bases left unmatched: 0. CDR3 sequence: CAWRTSGSSYEQYF. CDR3 sequence (DNA): TGTGCCTGGAGGACTAGCGGGAGCTCCTACGAGCAGTACTTC. The entire variable domain, with the rest obtained from reference TRBV30 and TRBJ2-7, is as follows: SQTIHQWPATLVQPVGSPLSLECTVEGTSNPNLYWYRQAAGRGLQLLFYSVGIGQISSEVPQNLSASRPQDRQFILSSKKLLLSDSGFYLCAWRTSGSSYEQYFGPGTRLTVT.

This chain uses TRBV6-5 with TRBJ1-4, with 8 bases fitting TRBD1. This CDR3 contains 14 residues. Trimming at V came to 7 bases and at J to 6 bases, leaving 7 bases not matched to a gene. Germline V CDR1 and CDR2: MNHEY, SVGAGI. The CDR3 spells CASTQDREDEKLFF. For the CDR3, the DNA is TGTGCCAGCACCCAGGACAGGGAAGATGAAAAACTGTTTTTT.

The chain carries TRBV6-5 and TRBJ2-7, with 7 bases that match TRBD2. With 2 bases clipped from V and 0 bases from J, the junction kept 4 bases outside the gene matches. Germline V lookup: CDR1 MNHEY, CDR2 SVGAGI. The CDR3 loop spans 15 amino acids. CDR3 loop: CASSYSGTGSYEQYF. The CDR3 DNA reads TGTGCCAGCAGTTACAGCGGGACGGGCTCCTACGAGCAGTACTTC.

This chain connects TRBV5-4 to TRBJ2-3; 12 nucleotides line up with TRBD2. The CDR3 loop spans 15 amino acids. Germline V lookup: CDR1 SGHNT, CDR2 YYREEE (reference sequence). Unmatched junction bases numbered 5, after V lost 4 bases and J lost 5 bases. CDR3 nucleotides: TGTGCCAGCAGCGCTACTAGCGGGAGGTTAGATACGCAGTATTTT. This encodes CASSATSGRLDTQYF.

This clone has just one count. This rearrangement joins TRBV29-1 to TRBJ1-1; D not resolved. In germline, CDR1 is SQVTM, CDR2 ANQGSEA. The CDR3 contains 12 residues. The CDR3 sequence is CGGSAMNTEAFF. In DNA form, the CDR3 reads TGCGGAGGGAGCGCAATGAACACTGAAGCTTTCTTT. The variable domain in full, completed from reference TRBV29-1 and TRBJ1-1, reads SAVISQKPSRDICQRGTSLTIQCQVDSQVTMMFWYRQQPGQSLTLIATANQGSEATYESGFVIDKFPISRPNLTFSTLTVSNMSPEDSSIYLCGGSAMNTEAFFGQGTRLTVV.

The genes are TRBV9 and TRBJ2-5; TRBD1 aligns across 8 bases. The CDR3 loop spans 14 amino acids. Trimming removed 4 bases from V and 5 bases from J; junction bases left unmatched: 7. Germline loops: CDR1 SGDLS, CDR2 YYNGEE. The CDR3 reads CASSPRTGSETQYF. The CDR3 bases are TGTGCCAGCAGCCCGAGGACAGGGAGCGAGACCCAGTACTTC.

V gene TRBV19 combines with J gene TRBJ1-1; no clear D. CDR1 LNHDA and CDR2 SQIVND come from the germline V gene (reference sequence). CDR3 size: 15 residues. Between the trimmed V and J ends, which lost 6 bases and 4 bases, there was a span of 18 bases. The CDR3 loop is CASSEMRIRGTEAFF. CDR3 bases: TGTGCCAGTAGCGAAATGAGGATTCGGGGCACTGAAGCTTTCTTT.

The chain carries TRBV5-1 and TRBJ2-4, with a weak D call TRBD2 (6 bases). V gave up 4 bases and J gave up 8 bases, with 13 bases separating them. In germline, CDR1 is SGHRS, CDR2 YFSETQ. This CDR3 spans 13 amino acids. For the CDR3, the DNA is TGCGCCAGCAGCGGGGGTTCGGGGGACATTCAGTACTTC. Translated, it gives CASSGGSGDIQYF.

This clone has just one count. This chain links TRBV7-2 with TRBJ1-2, with D uncertain. The germline CDR1 and CDR2 sequences are SGHTA and FQGNSA. V was shortened by 5 bases and J by 1 base, with 8 bases between the two germline ends. The CDR3 runs 13 residues. The DNA for the CDR3 is TGTGCCAGCAGCCCAGACATTAACTATGGCTACACCTTC. The encoded protein is CASSPDINYGYTF.

The CDR3 DNA is TGCGCCAGCAGTGATAACGCGGGTGGGCAGTTCTTC. Encoded protein: CASSDNAGGQFF. The chain joins TRBV10-1 to TRBJ2-1, with a possible D match to TRBD2 (5 bases). The CDR3 is 12 residues long. The germline V gene has CDR1 WNHNN and CDR2 SYGVQD (reference sequence). V lost 3 bases and J lost 12, with 12 bases in between.

V is TRBV28 and J is TRBJ2-7; D possibly corresponds to TRBD1 (5 bases). CDR1 MDHEN and CDR2 SYDVKM come from the germline V gene. Trimming removed 3 bases from V and 0 bases from J, with 9 bases in between. CDR3 size: 14 residues. The CDR3 here is CASSLQGYSYEQYF. The CDR3, as DNA: TGTGCCAGCAGTTTGCAGGGTTACTCCTACGAGCAGTACTTC.

The chain recombines TRBV4-2 with TRBJ2-1; D is unresolved. Germline-derived CDR1 and CDR2 are LGHNA and YNFKEQ. Trimming took off 1 base at V and 4 bases at J, with 8 bases between the two ends. The CDR3 consists of 14 residues. The CDR3 DNA is TGTGCCAGCAGCCAAGGAGAGCTTTACAATGAGCAGTTCTTC. Translating gives CASSQGELYNEQFF.

The chain is built from TRBV7-2 and TRBJ1-4; possibly TRBD1 for D (6 bases). The CDR3 is made up of 16 amino acids. The germline V gene has CDR1 SGHTA and CDR2 FQGNSA. V lost 3 bases and J 0 bases, leaving 11 bases between the germline ends. CDR3 amino acids: CASSLSQGTTNEKLFF. In DNA, the CDR3 is TGTGCCAGCAGCTTGTCACAGGGAACAACTAATGAAAAACTGTTTTTT.

The chain employs TRBV5-4 and TRBJ2-2; 9 nucleotides line up with TRBD1. J was trimmed by 6 bases and V by 6 bases; bases with no gene match: 9. CDR3 size: 15 residues. Germline CDR1 reads SGHNT; CDR2 reads YYREEE (reference sequence). CDR3 in amino acids: CASNPGTGLPGELFF. CDR3 sequence (DNA): TGTGCCAGCAACCCCGGGACAGGGTTACCCGGGGAGCTGTTTTTT.

This clone was recorded a few times. The chain combines TRBV11-3 with TRBJ2-1; TRBD2 aligns across 15 bases. The CDR3 is 15 amino acids. Trimming took 5 bases from V and 8 from J; bases not matched to a gene: 4. Germline loops: CDR1 SGHNT, CDR2 YENEEA. The chain's CDR3 is CASSGWTSGRDEQFF. The CDR3 DNA sequence: TGTGCCAGCAGCGGTTGGACTAGCGGGAGGGATGAGCAGTTCTTC.

V gene TRBV28 combines with J gene TRBJ1-5; a weak D match, TRBD1 (5 bases). Trimming removed 3 bases at V and 4 bases at J, with 16 bases between. Germline lookup yields CDR1 MDHEN and CDR2 SYDVKM. The CDR3 sequence is 16 residues long. CDR3 bases: TGTGCCAGCAGTTTGGGGCAGCGAACCCCGAATCAGCCCCAGCATTTT. Amino acids: CASSLGQRTPNQPQHF.

V gene TRBV7-9 combines with J gene TRBJ2-3, with 9 bases matching TRBD2. Germline values: CDR1 SEHNR, CDR2 FQNEAQ (reference sequence). After removal of 2 bases from V and 5 bases from J, the junction contained 8 bases not matched to a gene. There are 16 residues in the CDR3. Here the CDR3 DNA reads TGTGCCAGCAGCTTATACGGCGGGAGGGCCGAAGATACGCAGTATTTT. As protein: CASSLYGGRAEDTQYF.

The chain recombines TRBV5-6 with TRBJ2-7, with 11 bases lining up with TRBD2. Per the germline V gene, CDR1 is SGHDT and CDR2 is YYEEEE. The trim removed 3 bases at V and 4 bases at J, leaving 6 bases unmatched. This CDR3 has 15 residues. The CDR3 spells CASSWGTSGRYEQYF. The CDR3 bases are TGTGCCAGCAGCTGGGGGACTAGCGGACGTTACGAGCAGTACTTC.

This clone was counted once. This sequence joins TRBV6-5 and TRBJ1-1; D is uncertain. V was trimmed by 7 bases and J by 6 bases, leaving 15 bases between them. CDR3 length equals 13 residues. CDR1 and CDR2 (germline): MNHEY, SVGAGI. The CDR3 protein is CASISHRNSEAFF. CDR3 DNA: TGTGCCAGCATATCTCACAGAAACTCTGAAGCTTTCTTT.

The chain couples TRBV5-8 to TRBJ2-7; D possibly corresponds to TRBD1 (8 bases). V was cut by 3 bases and J by 3 bases, with 16 bases left in between. This CDR3 spans 15 amino acids. The germline gives CDR1 SGHTS, CDR2 YDEGEE. The CDR3 is CASSSSTGGVYEQYF. The CDR3 nucleotides are TGTGCCAGCAGCTCCTCAACAGGGGGGGTCTACGAGCAGTACTTC.

The chain links TRBV19 to TRBJ2-3; a possible D gene is TRBD2 (5 bases). The germline gives CDR1 LNHDA, CDR2 SQIVND (reference sequence). V lost 6 bases and J 3 bases, leaving 16 bases between the germline ends. The CDR3 covers 15 residues. CDR3 residues: CASRASFMKTDTQYF. The CDR3 bases are TGTGCCAGTAGGGCTAGCTTTATGAAGACAGATACGCAGTATTTT.